A single sample gave rise to the 9 T cell receptor beta chains below, sequenced in a study of breast tumors, draining lymph nodes, adjacent tissues. TCRdb re-analysed the multiplex PCR reads in MiXCR, keeping a single row per CDR3 protein. Of 50,000 to 85,000 distinct CDR3 sequences listed, roughly 40% are singletons. The sequenced material came from breast tumor tissue. These receptors were collected from a female donor with breast cancer. Some clones in this sample may be carry-over from other donors' samples.

This clonotype is a singleton in its sample. The chain couples TRBV7-8 to TRBJ1-4; D gene ambiguous. The CDR3 totals 15 residues. Germline lookup yields CDR1 SGHVS and CDR2 FQNEAQ. Trimming removed 1 base at V and 3 bases at J, with 9 bases between. The CDR3 loop is CASSLVASSNEKLFF. DNA of the CDR3: TGTGCCAGCAGCTTAGTTGCCAGCTCTAATGAAAAACTGTTTTTT.

The chain links TRBV5-5 to TRBJ1-6; a weak D match, TRBD1 (6 bases). The V end lost 0 bases, the J end lost 6 bases, and 10 bases lay between the germline ends. The germline CDR1 and CDR2 sequences are SGHKS and YYEKEE (reference sequence). This CDR3 comprises 15 residues. This CDR3 is CASSLVGGGNSPLHF. The DNA of the CDR3 is TGTGCCAGCAGCTTGGTCGGGGGCGGTAATTCACCCCTCCACTTT. Drawing the rest from reference TRBV5-5 and TRBJ1-6, the complete variable domain is DAGVTQSPTHLIKTRGQQVTLRCSPISGHKSVSWYQQVLGQGPQFIFQYYEKEERGRGNFPDRFSARQFPNYSSELNVNALLLGDSALYLCASSLVGGGNSPLHFGNGTRLTVT.

This clonotype was counted between two and nine times. A much larger clone sits a single nucleotide away, making a read error possible. The V and J genes are TRBV11-2 and TRBJ2-7; 7 bases line up with TRBD1. In germline, CDR1 is SGHAT, CDR2 FQNNGV. There are 16 residues in the CDR3. Losses at the gene ends were 4 bases for V and 6 bases for J; bases not matched to a gene: 15. CDR3 residues: CASSSPRQAPGGEQYF. CDR3 nucleotides: TGTGCCAGCAGCTCCCCCCGCCAGGCGCCAGGGGGCGAGCAGTACTTC. The whole variable domain, remainder taken from reference TRBV11-2 and TRBJ2-7, is EAGVAQSPRYKIIEKRQSVAFWCNPISGHATLYWYQQILGQGPKLLIQFQNNGVVDDSQLPKDRFSAERLKGVDSTLKIQPAKLEDSAVYLCASSSPRQAPGGEQYFGPGTRLTVT.

This clonotype was seen many times. This chain links TRBV9 with TRBJ2-7; 7 bases align to TRBD1. The CDR3 spans 14 residues. With V trimmed by 2 bases and J by 1 base, 3 bases remained unmatched. Germline V gene lookup returns CDR1 SGDLS and CDR2 YYNGEE. CDR3 DNA sequence: TGTGCCAGCAGCGTCCAACAGGGGTCCTACGAGCAGTACTTC. It codes for CASSVQQGSYEQYF.

This clonotype came up many times. V and J are TRBV5-8 and TRBJ2-1; TRBD2 matches 7 bases. Germline V CDR1 and CDR2: SGHTS, YDEGEE. This CDR3 comprises 14 residues. The V gene end was trimmed by 2 bases and the J gene end by 7 bases; junction bases not matched to a gene: 6. The CDR3 region is CASSFHRTRNEQFF. The DNA for the CDR3 is TGTGCCAGCAGCTTCCACCGGACTAGGAATGAGCAGTTCTTC.

The chain joins TRBV7-9 to TRBJ2-2; D gene unclear. The J call is uncertain, as TRBJ1-1 better fits the DNA end. The germline V gene has CDR1 SEHNR and CDR2 FQNEAQ (reference sequence). CDR3 length: 15 residues. CDR3 loop: CASSLLRHLNTEAFF. CDR3 DNA: TGTGCCAGCAGCCTTTTGAGACACCTGAACACTGAAGCTTTCTTT.

This chain uses TRBV7-2 with TRBJ1-6; D is unresolved. This CDR3 contains 16 residues. V gave up 3 bases and J gave up 5 bases, with 14 bases separating them. Germline lookup yields CDR1 SGHTA and CDR2 FQGNSA. The DNA for the CDR3 is TGTGCCAGCAGCTTGGCGGGGTGGCACAATAATTCACCCCTCCACTTT. It yields the protein CASSLAGWHNNSPLHF.

This clonotype has just one count. The chain is built from TRBV25-1 and TRBJ2-7, with 9 bases fitting TRBD2. The CDR3 extends over 12 amino acids. The germline V gene encodes CDR1 MGHDK and CDR2 SYGVNS. DNA for the CDR3: TGTGCTAGCGGCGGGAGGGGCTACGAGCAGTACTTC. As protein: CASGGRGYEQYF.

At least ten counts were recorded for this clonotype. At one of its ends the junction is not consistent with the germline gene, which may arise from a read error. The V call is TRBV9, the J call TRBJ2-5; 7 bases match TRBD2. From germline, CDR1 is SGDLS and CDR2 YYNGEE. The CDR3 is 14 residues long. In DNA, the CDR3 is TGTGCCAGCAGCGTCCGGGACTACCAAGAGACCCAGTCCTTC. Translation gives CASSVRDYQETQSF. The complete variable domain, with remaining parts taken from reference TRBV9 and TRBJ2-5, reads DSGVTQTPKHLITATGQRVTLRCSPRSGDLSVYWYQQSLDQGLQFLIQYYNGEERAKGNILERFSAQQFPDLHSELNLSSLELGDSALYFCASSVRDYQETQSFGPGTRLLVL.